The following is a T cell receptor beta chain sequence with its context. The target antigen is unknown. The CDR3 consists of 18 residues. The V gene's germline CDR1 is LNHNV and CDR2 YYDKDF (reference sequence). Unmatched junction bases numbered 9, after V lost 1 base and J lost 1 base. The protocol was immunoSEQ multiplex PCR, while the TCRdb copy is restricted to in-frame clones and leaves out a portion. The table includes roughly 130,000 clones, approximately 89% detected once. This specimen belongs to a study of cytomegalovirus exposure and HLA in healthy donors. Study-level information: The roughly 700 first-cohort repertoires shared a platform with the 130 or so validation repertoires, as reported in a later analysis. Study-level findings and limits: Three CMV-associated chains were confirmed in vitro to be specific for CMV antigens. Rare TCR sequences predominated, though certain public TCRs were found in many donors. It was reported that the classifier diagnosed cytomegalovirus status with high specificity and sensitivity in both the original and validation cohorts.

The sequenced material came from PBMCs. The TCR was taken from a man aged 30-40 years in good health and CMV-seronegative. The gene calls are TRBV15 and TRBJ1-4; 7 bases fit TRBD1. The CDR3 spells CATSRGPGGPRTNEKLFF. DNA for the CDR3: TGTGCCACCAGCAGAGGGCCAGGGGGACCGAGAACTAATGAAAAACTGTTTTTT.